This T cell receptor beta chain comes out of a study of technical replicates of blood from a few donors. CDR1 and CDR2 (germline): WSHSY, SAAADI. V lost 6 bases and J lost 4, with 13 bases in between. This CDR3 comprises 14 residues. TCRdb's table, derived via immunoSEQ multiplex PCR, lists solely in-frame clones and lacks some. Among tens of thousands of clones listed, 90% to 95% were seen once. This TCR was sampled from a human donor in good health. Some clones in this sample may be carry-over from other donors' samples. Material for sequencing was PBMCs. The chain uses TRBV10-2 and TRBJ2-1, with a possible D match to TRBD2 (6 bases). CDR3 nucleotide sequence: TGCGCCAGCAGGGCCGGGACTCCGTACAATGAGCAGTTCTTC. Protein sequence: CASRAGTPYNEQFF.